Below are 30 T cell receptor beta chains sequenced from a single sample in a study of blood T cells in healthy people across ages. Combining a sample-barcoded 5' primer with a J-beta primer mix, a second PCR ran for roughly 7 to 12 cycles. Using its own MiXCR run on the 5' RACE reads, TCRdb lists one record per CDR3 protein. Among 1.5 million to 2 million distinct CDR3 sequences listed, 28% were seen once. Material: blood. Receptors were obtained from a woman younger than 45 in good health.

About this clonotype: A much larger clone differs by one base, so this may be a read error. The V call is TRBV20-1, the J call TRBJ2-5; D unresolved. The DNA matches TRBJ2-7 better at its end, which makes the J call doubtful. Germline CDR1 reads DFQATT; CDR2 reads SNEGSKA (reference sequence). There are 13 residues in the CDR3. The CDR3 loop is CSARGGVLHEQYF. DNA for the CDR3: TGCAGTGCTAGGGGTGGGGTCCTCCACGAGCAGTACTTC.

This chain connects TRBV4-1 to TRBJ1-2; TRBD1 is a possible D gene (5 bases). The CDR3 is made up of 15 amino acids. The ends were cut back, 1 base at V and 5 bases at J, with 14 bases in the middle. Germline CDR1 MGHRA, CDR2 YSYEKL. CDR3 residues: CASSQGSAGTYGYTF. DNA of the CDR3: TGCGCCAGCAGCCAAGGGAGTGCAGGGACGTATGGCTACACCTTC.

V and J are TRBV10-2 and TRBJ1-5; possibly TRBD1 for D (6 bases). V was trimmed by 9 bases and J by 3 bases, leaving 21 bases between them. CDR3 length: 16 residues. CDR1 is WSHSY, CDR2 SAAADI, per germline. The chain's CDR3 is CASRGKQGAPNQPQHF. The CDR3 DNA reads TGCGCCAGTAGGGGAAAACAGGGTGCCCCCAATCAGCCCCAGCATTTT.

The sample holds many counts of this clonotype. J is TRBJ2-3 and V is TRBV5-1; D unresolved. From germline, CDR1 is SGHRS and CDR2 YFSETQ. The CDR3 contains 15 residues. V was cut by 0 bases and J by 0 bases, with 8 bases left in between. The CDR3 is CASSLDQPSTDTQYF. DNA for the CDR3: TGCGCCAGCAGCTTGGATCAGCCTAGCACAGATACGCAGTATTTT.

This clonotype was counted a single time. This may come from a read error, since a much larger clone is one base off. CDR3 residues: CASSQVSGNYDYTF. As DNA, the CDR3 is TGTGCCAGCAGCCAAGTCTCCGGCAACTATGACTACACCTTC. V and J are TRBV3-1 and TRBJ1-2; D is unresolved. The V gene's germline CDR1 is LGHDT and CDR2 YNNKEL (reference sequence). CDR3 length: 14 amino acids. The whole variable domain, filled in from reference TRBV3-1 and TRBJ1-2, reads DTAVSQTPKYLVTQMGNDKSIKCEQNLGHDTMYWYKQDSKKFLKIMFSYNNKELIINETVPNRFSPKSPDKAHLNLHINSLELGDSAVYFCASSQVSGNYDYTFGSGTRLTVV.

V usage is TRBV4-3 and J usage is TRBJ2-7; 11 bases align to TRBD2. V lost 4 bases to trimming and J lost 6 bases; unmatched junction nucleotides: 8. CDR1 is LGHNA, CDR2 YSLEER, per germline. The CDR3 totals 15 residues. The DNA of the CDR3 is TGCGCCAGCAGCCTCCTAGCGGGAGGTTACTCCGAGCAGTACTTC. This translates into CASSLLAGGYSEQYF.

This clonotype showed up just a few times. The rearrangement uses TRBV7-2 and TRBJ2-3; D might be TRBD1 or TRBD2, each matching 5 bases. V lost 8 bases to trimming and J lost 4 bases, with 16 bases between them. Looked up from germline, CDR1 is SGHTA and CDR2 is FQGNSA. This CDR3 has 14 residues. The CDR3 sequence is CASAPGLAADTQYF. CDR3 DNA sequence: TGTGCCAGCGCACCAGGGCTAGCAGCAGATACGCAGTATTTT. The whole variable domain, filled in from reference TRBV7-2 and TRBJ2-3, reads GAGVSQSPSNKVTEKGKDVELRCDPISGHTALYWYRQSLGQGLEFLIYFQGNSAPDKSGLPSDRFSAERTGGSVSTLTIQRTQQEDSAVYLCASAPGLAADTQYFGPGTRLTVL.

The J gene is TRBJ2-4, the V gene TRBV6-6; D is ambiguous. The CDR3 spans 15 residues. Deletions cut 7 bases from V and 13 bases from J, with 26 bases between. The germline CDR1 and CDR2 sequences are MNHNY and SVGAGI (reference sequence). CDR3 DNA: TGTGCCAGCACCCCAACCGAAGGCTCCTACAATGAGCAGTACTTC. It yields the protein CASTPTEGSYNEQYF.

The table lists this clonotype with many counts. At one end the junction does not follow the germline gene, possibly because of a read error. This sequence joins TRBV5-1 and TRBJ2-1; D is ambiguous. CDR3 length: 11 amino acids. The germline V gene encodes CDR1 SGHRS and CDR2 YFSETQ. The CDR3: CASSFGNEQFF. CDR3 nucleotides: TGTGCCAGCAGCTTCGGGAATGAGCAGTTCTTC.

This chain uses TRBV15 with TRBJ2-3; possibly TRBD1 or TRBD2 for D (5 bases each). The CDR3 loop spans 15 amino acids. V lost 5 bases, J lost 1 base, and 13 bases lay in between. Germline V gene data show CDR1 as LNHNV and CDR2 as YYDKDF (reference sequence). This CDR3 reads CATSGTRVGTDTQYF. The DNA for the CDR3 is TGTGCCACCAGCGGGACGAGAGTGGGCACAGATACGCAGTATTTT.

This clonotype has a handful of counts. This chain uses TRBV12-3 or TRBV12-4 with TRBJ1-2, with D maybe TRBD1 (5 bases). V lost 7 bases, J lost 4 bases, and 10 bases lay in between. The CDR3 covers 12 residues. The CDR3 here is CASTARGYGYTF. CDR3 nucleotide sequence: TGTGCCAGCACCGCAAGGGGCTATGGCTACACCTTC.

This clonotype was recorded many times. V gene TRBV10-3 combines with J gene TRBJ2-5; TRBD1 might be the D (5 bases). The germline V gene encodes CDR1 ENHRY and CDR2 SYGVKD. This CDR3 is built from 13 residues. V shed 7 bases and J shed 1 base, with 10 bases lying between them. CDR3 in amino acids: CAIKGESQETQYF. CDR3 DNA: TGTGCCATCAAAGGGGAAAGCCAAGAGACCCAGTACTTC.

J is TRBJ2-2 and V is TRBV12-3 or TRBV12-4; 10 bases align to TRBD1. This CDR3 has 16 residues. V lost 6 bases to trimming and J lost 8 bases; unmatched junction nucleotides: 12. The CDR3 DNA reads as TGTGCCAGCAGGAGATACGGGACAGGGGATTCGGGGGAGCTGTTTTTT. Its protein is CASRRYGTGDSGELFF.

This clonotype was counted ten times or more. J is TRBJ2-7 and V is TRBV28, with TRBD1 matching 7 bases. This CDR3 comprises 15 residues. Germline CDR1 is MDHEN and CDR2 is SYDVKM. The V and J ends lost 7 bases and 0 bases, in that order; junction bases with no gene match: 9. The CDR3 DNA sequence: TGTGCCAGCAACTCCTTGACAGGGAGCTCCTACGAGCAGTACTTC. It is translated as CASNSLTGSSYEQYF.

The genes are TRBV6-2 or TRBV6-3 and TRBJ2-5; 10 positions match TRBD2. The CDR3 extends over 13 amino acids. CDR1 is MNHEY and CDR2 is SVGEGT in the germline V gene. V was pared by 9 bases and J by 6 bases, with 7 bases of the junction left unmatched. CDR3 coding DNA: TGTGCCAGTAAAGCGGGAGGGCCGAAGACCCAGTACTTC. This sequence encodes CASKAGGPKTQYF.

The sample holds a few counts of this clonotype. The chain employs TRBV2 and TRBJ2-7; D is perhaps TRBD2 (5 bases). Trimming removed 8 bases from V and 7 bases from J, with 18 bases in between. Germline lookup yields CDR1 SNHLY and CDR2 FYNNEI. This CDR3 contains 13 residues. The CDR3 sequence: CASSKERAEEQYF. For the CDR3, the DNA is TGTGCCAGCTCCAAGGAGAGGGCCGAGGAGCAGTACTTC.

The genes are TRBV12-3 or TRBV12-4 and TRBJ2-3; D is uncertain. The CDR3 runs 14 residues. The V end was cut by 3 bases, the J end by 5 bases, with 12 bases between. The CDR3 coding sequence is TGTGCCAGCAGTTTGAATAGGGCCATAGATACGCAGTATTTT. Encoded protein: CASSLNRAIDTQYF.

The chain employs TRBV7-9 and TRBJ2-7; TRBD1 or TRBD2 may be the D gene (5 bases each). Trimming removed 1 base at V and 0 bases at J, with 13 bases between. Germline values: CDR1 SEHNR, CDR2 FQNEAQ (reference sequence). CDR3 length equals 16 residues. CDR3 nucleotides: TGTGCCAGCAGCTTAGTCCCGGGACCCTCCTCCTACGAGCAGTACTTC. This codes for CASSLVPGPSSYEQYF.

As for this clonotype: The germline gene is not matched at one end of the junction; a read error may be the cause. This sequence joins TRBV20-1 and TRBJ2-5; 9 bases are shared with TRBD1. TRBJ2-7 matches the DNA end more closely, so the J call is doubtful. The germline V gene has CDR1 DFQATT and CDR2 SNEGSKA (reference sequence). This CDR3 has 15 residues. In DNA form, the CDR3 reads TGCAGTGCTGGAGACCGGGACAGGGAATCCTACGAGCAGTACTTC. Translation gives CSAGDRDRESYEQYF.

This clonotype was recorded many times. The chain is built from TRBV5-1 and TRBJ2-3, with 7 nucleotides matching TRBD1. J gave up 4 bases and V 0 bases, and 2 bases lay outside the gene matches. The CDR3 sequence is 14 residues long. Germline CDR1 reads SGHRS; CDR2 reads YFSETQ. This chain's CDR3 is CASSLGQGADTQYF. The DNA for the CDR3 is TGCGCCAGCAGCTTGGGACAGGGTGCAGATACGCAGTATTTT. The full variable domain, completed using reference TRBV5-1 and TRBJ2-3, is KAGVTQTPRYLIKTRGQQVTLSCSPISGHRSVSWYQQTPGQGLQFLFEYFSETQRNKGNFPGRFSGRQFSNSRSEMNVSTLELGDSALYLCASSLGQGADTQYFGPGTRLTVL.

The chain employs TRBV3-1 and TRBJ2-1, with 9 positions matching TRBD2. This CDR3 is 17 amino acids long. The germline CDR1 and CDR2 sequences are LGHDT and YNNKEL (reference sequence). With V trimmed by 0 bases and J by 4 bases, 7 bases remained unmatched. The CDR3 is CASSQDSTSGTYNEQFF. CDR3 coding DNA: TGTGCCAGCAGCCAAGATTCGACTAGCGGTACTTACAATGAGCAGTTCTTC.

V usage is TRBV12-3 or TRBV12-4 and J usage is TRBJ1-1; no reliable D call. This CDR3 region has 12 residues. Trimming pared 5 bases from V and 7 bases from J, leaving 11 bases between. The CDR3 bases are TGTGCCAGCAGTCCTTCGGGTCTTGAAGCTTTCTTT. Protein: CASSPSGLEAFF.

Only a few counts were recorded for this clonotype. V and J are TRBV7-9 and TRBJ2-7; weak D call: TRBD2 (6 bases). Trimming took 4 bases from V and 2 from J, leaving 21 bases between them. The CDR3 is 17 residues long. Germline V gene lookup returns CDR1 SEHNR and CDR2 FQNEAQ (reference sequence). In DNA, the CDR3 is TGTGCCAGCAGCTACCCTAAGGTTGGCGGGGCGACCTACGAGCAGTACTTC. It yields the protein CASSYPKVGGATYEQYF.

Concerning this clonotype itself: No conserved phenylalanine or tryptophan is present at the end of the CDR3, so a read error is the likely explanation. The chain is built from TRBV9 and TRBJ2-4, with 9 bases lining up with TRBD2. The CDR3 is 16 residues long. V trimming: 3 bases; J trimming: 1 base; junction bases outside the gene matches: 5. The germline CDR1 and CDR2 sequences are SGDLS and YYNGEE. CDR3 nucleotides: TGTGCCAGCAGCGGGGGGGGGACTAGCGCCAAAAACATTCAGTACCTC. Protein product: CASSGGGTSAKNIQYL.

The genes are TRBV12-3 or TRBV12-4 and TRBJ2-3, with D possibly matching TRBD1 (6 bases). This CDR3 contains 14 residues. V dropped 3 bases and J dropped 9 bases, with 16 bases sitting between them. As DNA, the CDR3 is TGTGCCAGCAGTTTGGACCTGGACAGAAGAACGCAGTATTTT. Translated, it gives CASSLDLDRRTQYF.

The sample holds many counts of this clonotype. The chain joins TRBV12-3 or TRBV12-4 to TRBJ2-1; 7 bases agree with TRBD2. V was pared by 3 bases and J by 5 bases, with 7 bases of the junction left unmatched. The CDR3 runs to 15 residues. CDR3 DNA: TGTGCCAGCAGTTTGCTTACTAGCGCCAACAATGAGCAGTTCTTC. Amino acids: CASSLLTSANNEQFF.

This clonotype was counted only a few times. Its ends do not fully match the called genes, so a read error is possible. The CDR3 DNA is TGTGCCAGCAGGCCGCAGGGGGGAGAGACCCGGTACTTC. As protein: CASRPQGGETRYF. V usage is TRBV27 and J usage is TRBJ2-5; maybe TRBD1 (7 bases). The CDR3 consists of 13 residues. Germline CDR1 is MNHEY and CDR2 is SMNVEV (reference sequence).

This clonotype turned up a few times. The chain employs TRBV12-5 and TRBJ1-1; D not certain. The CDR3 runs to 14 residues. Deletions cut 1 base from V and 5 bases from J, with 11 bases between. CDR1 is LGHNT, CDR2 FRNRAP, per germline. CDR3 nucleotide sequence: TGTGCTAGTGGTTTGGGAGTAGAGGGTACTGAAGCTTTCTTT. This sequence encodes CASGLGVEGTEAFF.

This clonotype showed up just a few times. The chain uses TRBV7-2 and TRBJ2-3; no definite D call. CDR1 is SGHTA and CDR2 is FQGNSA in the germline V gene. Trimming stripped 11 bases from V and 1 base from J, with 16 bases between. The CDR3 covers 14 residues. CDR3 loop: CAGLRLLGTDTQYF. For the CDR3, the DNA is TGTGCCGGCCTAAGACTCCTTGGCACAGATACGCAGTATTTT.

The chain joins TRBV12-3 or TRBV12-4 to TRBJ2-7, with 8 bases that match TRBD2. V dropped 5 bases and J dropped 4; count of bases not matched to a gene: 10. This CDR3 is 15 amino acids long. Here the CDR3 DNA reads TGTGCCAGCAGTCCATCGGGGGGGCCCCATTACGAGCAGTACTTC. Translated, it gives CASSPSGGPHYEQYF.